The clone carrying this T cell receptor beta chain was recorded a few times. Its antigen is currently unknown. The CDR3 end lies 3 residues beyond the end of the read and is filled in from the germline J gene. CDR1 is MNHEY and CDR2 is SVGEGT in the germline V gene. This CDR3 comprises 17 residues. Trimming cost V 0 bases and J 0 bases; bases outside gene matches: 4. This specimen belongs to a study of T cell clonality in common variable immunodeficiency. Notes on the study in general: Patient heterogeneity in the CVID cohort limited correlations between repertoire features and clinical complications. Fewer deletions and N-nucleotide insertions were reportedly seen in common variable immunodeficiency TCR beta sequences.

Assay used: immunoSEQ multiplex PCR; TCRdb lists only in-frame clones, some missing. The profile covers some 27,000 clones, none occurring a single time. The chain joins TRBV6-2 or TRBV6-3 to TRBJ2-3; 9 bases are shared with TRBD2. The TCR originated in a human donor with common variable immunodeficiency. Specimen: peripheral blood mononuclear cells. CDR3 DNA, as far as it was read: TGTGCCAGCAGTTACTCGCTAGCGGGGCTCAGCACAGATACG. Its translation is CASSYSLAGLSTDT. In full, the CDR3 reads CASSYSLAGLSTDTQYF.